This paragraph covers one TCR beta chain sequence. The sample originates from a study of OX40 agonist ivuxolimab in advanced cancers. The CDR3 runs to 17 residues. Trimming removed 1 base from V and 4 bases from J; junction bases left unmatched: 9. CDR1 is LNHDA and CDR2 is SQIVND in the germline V gene (reference sequence). Only in-frame clones appear in the TCRdb table, and some are missing; sequencing was by immunoSEQ multiplex PCR. The sample lists 45,000 to 50,000 clones; roughly 81% were seen once. The sample was CD4+ or CD8+ T cells sorted from blood, taken in a trial of the OX40 agonist ivuxolimab. V usage is TRBV19 and J usage is TRBJ2-1; TRBD1 matches at 8 bases. The receptor was derived from an adult with an advanced solid tumor such as melanoma, head and neck, liver or kidney cancer. Written as DNA, the CDR3 is TGTGCCAGTAGTATAGGGACAGGGATTTTGGGGTACAATGAGCAGTTCTTC. Translating gives CASSIGTGILGYNEQFF.